This T cell receptor beta chain comes out of a study of blood T cell repertoires in COVID-19. Data came from immunoSEQ multiplex PCR; TCRdb stores just in-frame clones and leaves some out. The sample has about 170,000 clones, about 89% seen once. This CDR3 has 13 residues. From germline, CDR1 is SGHAT and CDR2 FQNNGV. The V end was cut by 3 bases, the J end by 4 bases, with 7 bases between. The receptor was derived from a man in his sixties or seventies with acute or convalescent COVID-19. The source material was peripheral blood. The V and J genes are TRBV11-2 and TRBJ2-1; possible D gene TRBD1, 5 bases. The CDR3 spells CASSLTDYNEQFF. In nucleotides, the CDR3 is TGTGCCAGCAGCTTGACAGATTACAATGAGCAGTTCTTC.